These T cell receptor beta chains were read from a single sample in a study of T cell repertoires in cytomegalovirus infection. TCRdb recomputed calls from the reads with MiXCR, one row per CDR3 protein. The sample has over 200,000 distinct CDR3 sequences; approximately 15% are singletons. The sequenced sample was PBMCs. The receptors shown here come from a human donor in good health (CMV status not recorded). Some clones in this sample may be carry-over from other donors' samples. The CDR3 runs from the conserved cysteine through the conserved F or W. Fields, in order: D gene, J gene, clone size, V gene, CDR3 DNA, CDR3 protein. A D gene is named only where the DNA matches it firmly. Clone size is shown for a subset of rows, as once, few, many or a class of expanded clone.

d_gene: NA; j_gene: TRBJ2-7; abundance: NA; v_gene: TRBV6-2/TRBV6-3; CDR3nt: TGTGCCAGCAGTCCCGACAACCGGATCTCCTACGAGCAGTACTTC; CDR3aa: CASSPDNRISYEQYF
d_gene: NA; j_gene: TRBJ2-5; abundance: NA; v_gene: TRBV20-1; CDR3nt: TGCAGTGCTAAAGGGGGGACCCAGTACTTC; CDR3aa: CSAKGGTQYF
d_gene: NA; j_gene: TRBJ1-1; abundance: few; v_gene: TRBV28; CDR3nt: TGTGCCAGCAGTTTAGGGGAGCGCACTGAAGCTTTCTTT; CDR3aa: CASSLGERTEAFF
d_gene: NA; j_gene: TRBJ2-5; abundance: many; v_gene: TRBV5-4; CDR3nt: TGTGCCAGCAGCTCTCAGGGAAGAGAGACCCAGTACTTC; CDR3aa: CASSSQGRETQYF
d_gene: NA; j_gene: TRBJ1-2; abundance: many; v_gene: TRBV7-2; CDR3nt: TGTGCCAGCAGCTTAGGGACAGCTAACTATGGCTACACCTTC; CDR3aa: CASSLGTANYGYTF
d_gene: TRBD2; j_gene: TRBJ2-5; abundance: many; v_gene: TRBV19; CDR3nt: TGTGCCAGTAGTATTAGAATGGCTAGCGGGGGGGAGACCCAGTACTTC; CDR3aa: CASSIRMASGGETQYF
d_gene: TRBD2; j_gene: TRBJ2-1; abundance: few; v_gene: TRBV20-1; CDR3nt: TGCAGGGGGGATCCGGGAGGCCTAAAGTACAATGAGCAGTTCTTC; CDR3aa: CRGDPGGLKYNEQFF
d_gene: NA; j_gene: TRBJ1-5; abundance: NA; v_gene: TRBV28; CDR3nt: TGTGCCAGCAGTTTATTAGGTCATCAGCCCCAGCATTTT; CDR3aa: CASSLLGHQPQHF
d_gene: TRBD2; j_gene: TRBJ2-1; abundance: few; v_gene: TRBV14; CDR3nt: TGTGCCAGCAGCCCGAGCGGGAACTACAATGAGCAGTTCTTC; CDR3aa: CASSPSGNYNEQFF
d_gene: NA; j_gene: TRBJ2-2; abundance: few; v_gene: TRBV20-1; CDR3nt: TGCAGTGCTAGAGTGCCCACAAGAAACACCGGGGAGCTGTTTTTT; CDR3aa: CSARVPTRNTGELFF
d_gene: NA; j_gene: TRBJ1-5; abundance: few; v_gene: TRBV28; CDR3nt: TGTGCCAGCAGTTTCTCTGGGATAGGGGCCGGTAAGCCCCAGCATTTT; CDR3aa: CASSFSGIGAGKPQHF
d_gene: TRBD1; j_gene: TRBJ2-3; abundance: NA; v_gene: TRBV5-1; CDR3nt: TGCGCCAGCAGCCCTGACAGGGGTGGCACAGATACGCAGTATTTT; CDR3aa: CASSPDRGGTDTQYF
d_gene: NA; j_gene: TRBJ2-7; abundance: many; v_gene: TRBV7-2; CDR3nt: TGTGCCAGCAGCGACCCTGCTGGCGAGCAGTACTTC; CDR3aa: CASSDPAGEQYF
d_gene: NA; j_gene: TRBJ1-1; abundance: NA; v_gene: TRBV20-1; CDR3nt: TGCAGTGCTTCCTCCGGACAGAAGGAGGGAGCTTTCTTT; CDR3aa: CSASSGQKEGAFF
d_gene: TRBD1; j_gene: TRBJ2-1; abundance: few; v_gene: TRBV10-3; CDR3nt: TGTGCCATCAGTGACCGGGACAGGGAACATGAGCAGTTCTTC; CDR3aa: CAISDRDREHEQFF
d_gene: TRBD1; j_gene: TRBJ2-3; abundance: NA; v_gene: TRBV5-1; CDR3nt: TGCGCCAGCAGCTTGGACGACAGGGTGACAGATACGCAGTATTTT; CDR3aa: CASSLDDRVTDTQYF
d_gene: TRBD2; j_gene: TRBJ2-5; abundance: few; v_gene: TRBV6-1; CDR3nt: TGTGCCAGCAGCCCTCTTCCGGGACTAGCGGGGAAAGAGACCCAGTACTTC; CDR3aa: CASSPLPGLAGKETQYF
d_gene: NA; j_gene: TRBJ2-1; abundance: many; v_gene: TRBV27; CDR3nt: TGTGCCAGCAGTTTCCTGCTCGACAGCTACAATGAGCAGTTCTTC; CDR3aa: CASSFLLDSYNEQFF
d_gene: NA; j_gene: TRBJ1-2; abundance: few; v_gene: TRBV29-1; CDR3nt: TGCAGCGTTGTACCGACGTATGGCTACACCTTC; CDR3aa: CSVVPTYGYTF
d_gene: NA; j_gene: TRBJ1-3; abundance: few; v_gene: TRBV9; CDR3nt: TGTGCCAGCAGCGTAGATCCGCCGGGTGATGGAAACACCATATATTTT; CDR3aa: CASSVDPPGDGNTIYF
d_gene: NA; j_gene: TRBJ2-1; abundance: many; v_gene: TRBV6-1; CDR3nt: TGTGCCAGCAGTGAGGGTAGGGGGTCTATTCATGAGCAGTTCTTC; CDR3aa: CASSEGRGSIHEQFF
d_gene: TRBD2; j_gene: TRBJ2-5; abundance: NA; v_gene: TRBV25-1; CDR3nt: TGTGCCACCCGCGGGGGAACAACCCGGGAGACCCAGTACTTC; CDR3aa: CATRGGTTRETQYF
d_gene: NA; j_gene: TRBJ1-1; abundance: NA; v_gene: TRBV25-1; CDR3nt: TGTGCCAGCAGTGGCACCAGGGTTGAAGCTTTCTTT; CDR3aa: CASSGTRVEAFF
d_gene: TRBD1; j_gene: TRBJ1-6; abundance: NA; v_gene: TRBV5-1; CDR3nt: TGCGCCAGCAGATCCGGGACAGGGGGCGATTCACCCCTCCACTTT; CDR3aa: CASRSGTGGDSPLHF
d_gene: TRBD2; j_gene: TRBJ2-7; abundance: NA; v_gene: TRBV6-2/TRBV6-3; CDR3nt: TGTGCCAGCAGTACCGCTAGCGGGAGGGCCCACGAGCAGTACTTC; CDR3aa: CASSTASGRAHEQYF
d_gene: NA; j_gene: TRBJ1-1; abundance: NA; v_gene: TRBV25-1; CDR3nt: TGTGCCAGCAGTGGAGGTTCGGGGGTTGAAGCTTTCTTT; CDR3aa: CASSGGSGVEAFF
d_gene: NA; j_gene: TRBJ2-6; abundance: NA; v_gene: TRBV3-1; CDR3nt: TGTGCCAGCAGCCAATCGTCTGGACAAAGCTCTGGGGCCAACGTCCTGACTTTC; CDR3aa: CASSQSSGQSSGANVLTF
d_gene: NA; j_gene: TRBJ1-2; abundance: NA; v_gene: TRBV20-1; CDR3nt: TGCAGTGCCCCGGACGGGGGCTCTGGCTACACCTTC; CDR3aa: CSAPDGGSGYTF
d_gene: TRBD2; j_gene: TRBJ2-4; abundance: few; v_gene: TRBV20-1; CDR3nt: TGCAGTGCTCAGACTAGCGGGAGAATGGAAAACATTCAGTACTTC; CDR3aa: CSAQTSGRMENIQYF
d_gene: NA; j_gene: TRBJ1-3; abundance: NA; v_gene: TRBV14; CDR3nt: TGTGCCAGCAGCCATCGGTGGAGTTCGAACACCATATATTTT; CDR3aa: CASSHRWSSNTIYF
d_gene: NA; j_gene: TRBJ2-7; abundance: NA; v_gene: TRBV24-1; CDR3nt: TGTGCCACCAGGCGAGAAGGGGTCACCTACGAGCAGTACTTC; CDR3aa: CATRREGVTYEQYF
d_gene: TRBD2; j_gene: TRBJ2-2; abundance: NA; v_gene: TRBV2; CDR3nt: TGTGCCAGCAGGACTAGCGGGTCCCACACCGGGGAGCTGTTTTTT; CDR3aa: CASRTSGSHTGELFF
d_gene: NA; j_gene: TRBJ2-3; abundance: NA; v_gene: TRBV25-1; CDR3nt: TGTGCCAGCGGGTGGGGCACAGATACGCAGTATTTT; CDR3aa: CASGWGTDTQYF
d_gene: NA; j_gene: TRBJ2-4; abundance: many; v_gene: TRBV28; CDR3nt: TGTGCCAGCAGTTTCACGGGACTAGCCAAAAACATTCAGTACTTC; CDR3aa: CASSFTGLAKNIQYF
d_gene: NA; j_gene: TRBJ1-2; abundance: few; v_gene: TRBV5-1; CDR3nt: TGCGCCAGCCGCCGGGACGGACAGCGCAACTATGGCTACACCTTC; CDR3aa: CASRRDGQRNYGYTF
d_gene: NA; j_gene: TRBJ1-2; abundance: many; v_gene: TRBV7-2; CDR3nt: TGTGCCAGCAGCCCCAACTTTAGGTCAGGGAACTATGGCTACACCTTC; CDR3aa: CASSPNFRSGNYGYTF
d_gene: TRBD1; j_gene: TRBJ1-2; abundance: many; v_gene: TRBV10-1; CDR3nt: TGCGCCAGCAGTGAGCCCGAGGACAGGGACAACTATGGCTACACCTTC; CDR3aa: CASSEPEDRDNYGYTF
d_gene: NA; j_gene: TRBJ2-2; abundance: many; v_gene: TRBV12-3/TRBV12-4; CDR3nt: TGTGCCAGCAGTTTAGGGCCAATGGGACCCGGGGAGCTGTTTTTT; CDR3aa: CASSLGPMGPGELFF
d_gene: NA; j_gene: TRBJ1-1; abundance: few; v_gene: TRBV5-4; CDR3nt: TGTGCCAGCAGCCTGAGGGGGGAGATAACTGAAGCTTTCTTT; CDR3aa: CASSLRGEITEAFF
d_gene: TRBD1; j_gene: TRBJ1-4; abundance: many; v_gene: TRBV7-2; CDR3nt: TGTGCCAGCAGCCGGACAGGGATTAATGAAAAACTGTTTTTT; CDR3aa: CASSRTGINEKLFF
d_gene: NA; j_gene: TRBJ1-1; abundance: many; v_gene: TRBV11-2; CDR3nt: TGTGCCAGCAGCTTAACCCCCAGAAGGGTAAACACTGAAGCTTTCTTT; CDR3aa: CASSLTPRRVNTEAFF
d_gene: NA; j_gene: TRBJ1-1; abundance: few; v_gene: TRBV29-1; CDR3nt: TGCAGCGTTGTGGCGGGGAACACTGAAGCTTTCTTT; CDR3aa: CSVVAGNTEAFF
d_gene: NA; j_gene: TRBJ1-1; abundance: few; v_gene: TRBV7-9; CDR3nt: TGTGCCAGCAGCTACGCTCAGGGTAAAAACACTGAAGCTTTCTTT; CDR3aa: CASSYAQGKNTEAFF
d_gene: NA; j_gene: TRBJ2-7; abundance: few; v_gene: TRBV5-1; CDR3nt: TGCGCCAGCAGCTTGCATGGGGACGCCTACGAGCAGTACTTC; CDR3aa: CASSLHGDAYEQYF
d_gene: NA; j_gene: TRBJ2-7; abundance: many; v_gene: TRBV12-3/TRBV12-4; CDR3nt: TGTGCCAGCAGTCCCGGGGTTTCCTACGAGCAGTACTTC; CDR3aa: CASSPGVSYEQYF
d_gene: NA; j_gene: TRBJ2-7; abundance: NA; v_gene: TRBV2; CDR3nt: TGTGCCAGCAGTGAACGAGAAGGGGTAAGGTCCTACGAGCAGTACTTC; CDR3aa: CASSEREGVRSYEQYF
d_gene: NA; j_gene: TRBJ2-7; abundance: NA; v_gene: TRBV18; CDR3nt: TGTGCCAGCTCACGCCTTCGAGGGGCCTACGAGCAGTACTTC; CDR3aa: CASSRLRGAYEQYF
d_gene: TRBD1; j_gene: TRBJ1-2; abundance: few; v_gene: TRBV29-1; CDR3nt: TGCAGCGCAGGCCCGGGACAGGGAAGCGATCGGCGAGGCTACACCTTC; CDR3aa: CSAGPGQGSDRRGYTF
d_gene: NA; j_gene: TRBJ1-6; abundance: many; v_gene: TRBV27; CDR3nt: TGTGCCAGCAGTTTAAATCGGGCAGCCTCCCGGGCGGCGACACCCCTCCACTTT; CDR3aa: CASSLNRAASRAATPLHF
d_gene: TRBD1; j_gene: TRBJ1-1; abundance: many; v_gene: TRBV19; CDR3nt: TGTGCCAGTAGTACTTCGGGACAGCTGAACACTGAAGCTTTCTTT; CDR3aa: CASSTSGQLNTEAFF
d_gene: NA; j_gene: TRBJ1-5; abundance: NA; v_gene: TRBV29-1; CDR3nt: TGCAGCGTTGAAATTGGAGATCAGCCCCAGCATTTT; CDR3aa: CSVEIGDQPQHF
d_gene: TRBD1; j_gene: TRBJ1-2; abundance: few; v_gene: TRBV5-4; CDR3nt: TGTGCCAGCAGCACGGACAGGGTTGGCTACACCTTC; CDR3aa: CASSTDRVGYTF
d_gene: NA; j_gene: TRBJ2-7; abundance: many; v_gene: TRBV7-2; CDR3nt: TGTGCCAGCAGCTTTGTCGGGGGGCTAATGTCCTACGAGCAGTACTTC; CDR3aa: CASSFVGGLMSYEQYF
d_gene: NA; j_gene: TRBJ1-4; abundance: NA; v_gene: TRBV25-1; CDR3nt: TGTGCCAGCAGTGAATTGCTGGGCTCTAATGAAAAACTGTTTTTT; CDR3aa: CASSELLGSNEKLFF
d_gene: NA; j_gene: TRBJ2-1; abundance: once; v_gene: TRBV9; CDR3nt: TGTGCCAGCAGCACTGGACAGCTCAATGAGCAGTTCTTC; CDR3aa: CASSTGQLNEQFF
d_gene: TRBD1; j_gene: TRBJ1-2; abundance: many; v_gene: TRBV10-3; CDR3nt: TGTGCCATCAGTGACCCCCGGGACAGGGGGCAAGGTGGCTACACCTTC; CDR3aa: CAISDPRDRGQGGYTF